This T cell receptor (beta chain) is from a study of T-cell memory formation after mild COVID-19. The CDR3 consists of 15 residues. The V and J ends lost 3 bases and 7 bases respectively, with 16 bases between them. CDR1 is LNHDA and CDR2 is SQIVND in the germline V gene (reference sequence). A single record per CDR3 protein comes from TCRdb applying MiXCR to the 5' RACE reads. The sample records 200,000 to 250,000 distinct CDR3 sequences, about 16% being singletons. The sample holds a few counts of this clonotype. The specimen was PBMCs or a T cell subset sorted from them (not recorded which). This TCR came from an adult woman who had mild COVID-19 (a few samples of this study predate the infection). Cell type and time point are not known. The chain recombines TRBV19 with TRBJ2-1; D not resolved. The CDR3 coding sequence is TGTGCCAGTAGTATGAATCCTACCCCCCGGAATGAGCAGTTCTTC. This sequence encodes CASSMNPTPRNEQFF.